The 14 T cell receptor beta chains given below trace back to one sample, sequenced in a study of blood T cells in healthy people across ages. It was with a sample-barcoded 5' primer and a J-beta primer mix that a second PCR of roughly 6 to 12 cycles was run. One entry per CDR3 protein results from TCRdb running MiXCR on the 5' RACE reads. The table records 700,000 or so distinct CDR3 sequences, about 24% of them present only once. Sequenced sample: blood. Receptors originate from an older man in good health.

In its sample, this clonotype was seen a few times. The J gene is TRBJ2-1, the V gene TRBV10-3; 9 nucleotides line up with TRBD1. The germline CDR1 and CDR2 sequences are ENHRY and SYGVKD. The CDR3 has 15 amino acids. With 3 bases clipped from V and 6 bases from J, the junction kept 6 bases outside the gene matches. CDR3 in DNA: TGTGCCATCAGTGATTGGGACAGGGCACCCAATGAGCAGTTCTTC. It encodes CAISDWDRAPNEQFF.

This clonotype showed up just once. The V gene is TRBV4-3, the J gene TRBJ1-1; D ambiguous. Germline CDR1 reads LGHNA; CDR2 reads YSLEER. The CDR3 covers 16 residues. The V gene lost 1 base and the J gene lost 9 bases, with 21 bases spanning the gap. The CDR3 bases are TGCGCCAGCAGCCAAGGGTTGGCTGGAGAAGGGTGGAAAGCTTTCTTT. Translated, it gives CASSQGLAGEGWKAFF.

This clonotype was counted only a few times. One junction end disagrees with the germline gene, perhaps due to a read error. The chain is built from TRBV7-2 and TRBJ2-3; 12 bases agree with TRBD2. Germline CDR1 is SGHTA and CDR2 is FQGNSA. The CDR3 has 15 residues. CDR3 protein: CASSLAGGPIDTQYF. As DNA, the CDR3 is TGTGCCAGCAGCCTAGCGGGGGGGCCGATAGATACGCAGTATTTT.

The chain recombines TRBV4-1 with TRBJ1-2; the D is unclear. Germline CDR1 is MGHRA and CDR2 is YSYEKL. This CDR3 region has 16 residues. V was trimmed by 0 bases and J by 5 bases, leaving 16 bases between them. CDR3 in amino acids: CASSQDHQQASYGYTF. The CDR3 nucleotides read TGCGCCAGCAGCCAAGATCATCAGCAGGCCTCGTATGGCTACACCTTC.

This chain connects TRBV29-1 to TRBJ1-2; TRBD1 agrees at 11 bases. V was pared by 7 bases and J by 14 bases, with 3 bases of the junction left unmatched. CDR3 length: 9 amino acids. Germline CDR1 SQVTM, CDR2 ANQGSEA. The CDR3 DNA reads as TGCAGCGCTGGGACAGGGGGTACCTTC. It codes for CSAGTGGTF.

V is TRBV2 and J is TRBJ1-4, with no clear D. Germline-derived CDR1 and CDR2 are SNHLY and FYNNEI. CDR3 size: 15 residues. Trimming stripped 8 bases from V and 5 bases from J, with 18 bases between. The CDR3 region has the DNA TGTGCCAGCCAGCGGGCCCACCTGATAAATGAAAAACTGTTTTTT. Translation: CASQRAHLINEKLFF.

This clonotype was recorded many times. This chain uses TRBV7-9 with TRBJ2-1; 14 nucleotides line up with TRBD2. Germline CDR1 is SEHNR and CDR2 is FQNEAQ (reference sequence). The CDR3 is 15 residues long. With 5 bases clipped from V and 6 bases from J, the junction kept 3 bases outside the gene matches. CDR3 sequence: CASSPGLAGVNEQFF. DNA of the CDR3: TGTGCCAGCAGCCCGGGACTAGCGGGAGTCAATGAGCAGTTCTTC.

This chain connects TRBV7-2 to TRBJ2-7, with D unresolved. The tail of the sequence fits TRBJ2-5 better, so the J call may be wrong. The CDR3 is made up of 15 amino acids. CDR1 is SGHTA and CDR2 is FQGNSA in the germline V gene. CDR3 sequence: CASSFLGTSSETQYF. CDR3 coding DNA: TGTGCCAGCAGCTTCTTGGGAACATCATCAGAGACCCAGTACTTC.

This clonotype has ten or more counts. The chain links TRBV7-6 to TRBJ1-1; TRBD1 matches 7 bases. Trimming at V came to 5 bases and at J to 4 bases, leaving 10 bases not matched to a gene. Germline V gene lookup returns CDR1 SGHVS and CDR2 FNYEAQ. This CDR3 has 15 amino acids. The CDR3 spells CASSQTRGRLTEAFF. The CDR3 nucleotides are TGTGCCAGCAGCCAGACAAGGGGGCGGCTCACTGAAGCTTTCTTT. The variable domain in full, with the rest retrieved from reference TRBV7-6 and TRBJ1-1, is GAGVSQSPRYKVTKRGQDVALRCDPISGHVSLYWYRQALGQGPEFLTYFNYEAQQDKSGLPNDRFSAERPEGSISTLTIQRTEQRDSAMYRCASSQTRGRLTEAFFGQGTRLTVV.

The chain couples TRBV2 to TRBJ2-5; no clear D. CDR3 length: 15 amino acids. Germline CDR1 and CDR2: SNHLY and FYNNEI. V lost 2 bases and J lost 5, with 15 bases in between. This CDR3 reads CASSERSRQLETQYF. The CDR3 DNA is TGTGCCAGCAGTGAAAGGTCTAGGCAACTGGAGACCCAGTACTTC.

The J gene is TRBJ1-2, the V gene TRBV7-2; perhaps TRBD1 as D (5 bases). Germline lookup yields CDR1 SGHTA and CDR2 FQGNSA. Between the trimmed V and J ends, which lost 5 bases and 5 bases, there was a span of 18 bases. The CDR3 totals 15 residues. This CDR3 is CASSPRRGYPYGYTF. CDR3 sequence (DNA): TGTGCCAGCAGCCCTCGGCGGGGGTATCCATATGGCTACACCTTC. Using reference TRBV7-2 and TRBJ1-2 for the parts outside the CDR3, the full variable domain is GAGVSQSPSNKVTEKGKDVELRCDPISGHTALYWYRQSLGQGLEFLIYFQGNSAPDKSGLPSDRFSAERTGGSVSTLTIQRTQQEDSAVYLCASSPRRGYPYGYTFGSGTRLTVV.

This clonotype was counted only a few times. V and J are TRBV20-1 and TRBJ1-6, with 8 nucleotides matching TRBD1. From germline, CDR1 is DFQATT and CDR2 SNEGSKA (reference sequence). The CDR3 totals 14 residues. V lost 5 bases and J lost 6; bases outside the gene matches: 6. CDR3 sequence (DNA): TGCAGTGCTCAGGCGGGACAGGTTAATTCACCCCTCCACTTT. It is translated as CSAQAGQVNSPLHF.

V and J are TRBV7-8 and TRBJ1-2; D perhaps matches TRBD1 (6 bases). The V end was cut by 3 bases, the J end by 6 bases, with 14 bases between. CDR1 SGHVS and CDR2 FQNEAQ come from the germline V gene. This CDR3 is 14 amino acids long. The CDR3 region is CASSLGGARDGYTF. The CDR3 coding sequence is TGTGCCAGCAGCTTGGGGGGGGCTAGGGATGGCTACACCTTC.

The chain is built from TRBV7-9 and TRBJ1-3; D unclear. Germline CDR1 reads SEHNR; CDR2 reads FQNEAQ (reference sequence). The CDR3 extends over 13 amino acids. Trimming left V 5 bases short and J 5 bases short, with 10 bases between. The chain's CDR3 is CASSPRRRNTIYF. In DNA, the CDR3 is TGTGCCAGCAGCCCGCGCCGGAGAAACACCATATATTTT.